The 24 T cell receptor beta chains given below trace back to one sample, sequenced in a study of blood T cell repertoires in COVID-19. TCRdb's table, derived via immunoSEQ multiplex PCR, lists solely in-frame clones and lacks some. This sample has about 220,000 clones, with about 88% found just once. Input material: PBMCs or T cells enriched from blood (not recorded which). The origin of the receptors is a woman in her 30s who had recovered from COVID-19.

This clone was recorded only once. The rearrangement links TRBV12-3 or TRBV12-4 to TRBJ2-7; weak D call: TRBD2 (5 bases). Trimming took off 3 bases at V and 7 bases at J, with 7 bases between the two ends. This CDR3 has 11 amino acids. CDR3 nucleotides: TGTGCCAGCAGTTTCACGGGGGAGCAGTACTTC. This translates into CASSFTGEQYF.

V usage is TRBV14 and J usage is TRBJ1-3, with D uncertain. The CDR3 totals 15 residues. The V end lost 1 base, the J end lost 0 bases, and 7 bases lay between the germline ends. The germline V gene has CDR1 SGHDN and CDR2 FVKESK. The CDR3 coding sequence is TGTGCCAGCAGCCAAGGTCAGGTCTCTGGAAACACCATATATTTT. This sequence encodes CASSQGQVSGNTIYF.

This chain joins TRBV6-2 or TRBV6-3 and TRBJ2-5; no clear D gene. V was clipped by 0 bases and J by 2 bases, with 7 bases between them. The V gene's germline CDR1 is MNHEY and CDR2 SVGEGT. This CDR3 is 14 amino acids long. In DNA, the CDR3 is TGTGCCAGCAGTTACTCTTCTCCTCAAGAGACCCAGTACTTC. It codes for CASSYSSPQETQYF.

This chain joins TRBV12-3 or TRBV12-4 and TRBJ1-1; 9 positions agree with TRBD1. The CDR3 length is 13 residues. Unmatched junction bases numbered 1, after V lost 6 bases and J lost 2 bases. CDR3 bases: TGTGCCAGCAGGGGACAGGGAAACACTGAAGCTTTCTTT. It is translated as CASRGQGNTEAFF.

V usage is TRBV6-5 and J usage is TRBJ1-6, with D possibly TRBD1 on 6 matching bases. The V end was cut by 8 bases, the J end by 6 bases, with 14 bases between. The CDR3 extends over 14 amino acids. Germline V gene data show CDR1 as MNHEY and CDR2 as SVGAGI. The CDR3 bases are TGTGCCAGCCGAATAGGGGGATCTAATTCACCCCTCCACTTT. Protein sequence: CASRIGGSNSPLHF.

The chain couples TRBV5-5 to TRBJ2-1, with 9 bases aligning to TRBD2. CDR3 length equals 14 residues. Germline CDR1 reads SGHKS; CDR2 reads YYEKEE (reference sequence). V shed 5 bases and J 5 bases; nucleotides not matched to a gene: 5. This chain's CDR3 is CASRLGLADNEQFF. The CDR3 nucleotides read TGTGCCAGCAGGCTGGGACTAGCAGACAATGAGCAGTTCTTC.

The CDR3 region is CASSYRRGSYEQYF. CDR3 nucleotide sequence: TGTGCCAGCAGCTATAGGAGAGGGTCCTACGAGCAGTACTTC. The chain employs TRBV7-8 and TRBJ2-7; tentative D call: TRBD2 (5 bases). CDR3 length: 14 residues. Germline CDR1 is SGHVS and CDR2 is FQNEAQ. V was pared by 4 bases and J by 1 base, with 11 bases between. The variable domain in full, completed from reference TRBV7-8 and TRBJ2-7, reads GAGVSQSPRYKVAKRGQDVALRCDPISGHVSLFWYQQALGQGPEFLTYFQNEAQLDKSGLPSDRFFAERPEGSVSTLKIQRTQQEDSAVYLCASSYRRGSYEQYFGPGTRLTVT.

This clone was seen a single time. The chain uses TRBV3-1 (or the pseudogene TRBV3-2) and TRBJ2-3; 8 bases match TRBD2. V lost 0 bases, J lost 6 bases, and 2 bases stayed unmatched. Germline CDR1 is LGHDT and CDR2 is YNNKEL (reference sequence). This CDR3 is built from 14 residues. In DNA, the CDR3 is TGTGCCAGCAGCCAAGAGACTAGCGTTGATACGCAGTATTTT. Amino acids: CASSQETSVDTQYF.

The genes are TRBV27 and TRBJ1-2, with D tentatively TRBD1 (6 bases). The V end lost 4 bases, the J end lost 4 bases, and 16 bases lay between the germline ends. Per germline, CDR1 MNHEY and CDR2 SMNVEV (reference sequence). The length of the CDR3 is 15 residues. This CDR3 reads CASSSDRQFVYGYTF. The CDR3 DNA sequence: TGTGCCAGCAGTTCGGACAGACAATTCGTCTATGGCTACACCTTC.

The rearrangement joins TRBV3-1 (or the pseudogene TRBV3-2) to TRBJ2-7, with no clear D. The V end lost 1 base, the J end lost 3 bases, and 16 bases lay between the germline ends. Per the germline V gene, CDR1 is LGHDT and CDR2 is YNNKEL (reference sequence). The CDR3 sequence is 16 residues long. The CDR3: CASSQGAPFGIYEQYF. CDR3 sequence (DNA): TGTGCCAGCAGCCAAGGGGCCCCTTTTGGCATCTACGAGCAGTACTTC.

CDR3 in amino acids: CASSLARGGYEQYF. The CDR3 DNA is TGTGCCAGCAGCTTGGCCAGGGGAGGGTACGAGCAGTACTTC. This chain uses TRBV5-6 with TRBJ2-7; tentatively, D is TRBD2 (7 bases). V dropped 0 bases and J dropped 4 bases, with 11 bases sitting between them. Per the germline V gene, CDR1 is SGHDT and CDR2 is YYEEEE. The length of the CDR3 is 14 residues.

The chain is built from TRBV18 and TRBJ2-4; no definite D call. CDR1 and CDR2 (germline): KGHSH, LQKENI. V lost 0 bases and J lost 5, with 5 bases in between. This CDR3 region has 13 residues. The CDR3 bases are TGTGCCAGCTCACCACCATCCGAAAACATTCAGTACTTC. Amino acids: CASSPPSENIQYF.

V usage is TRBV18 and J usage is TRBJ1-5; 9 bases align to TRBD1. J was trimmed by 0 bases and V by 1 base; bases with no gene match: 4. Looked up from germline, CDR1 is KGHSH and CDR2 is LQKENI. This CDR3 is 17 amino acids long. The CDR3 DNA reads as TGTGCCAGCTCACCACAGGGGACAGGGCTTAGCAATCAGCCCCAGCATTTT. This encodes CASSPQGTGLSNQPQHF.

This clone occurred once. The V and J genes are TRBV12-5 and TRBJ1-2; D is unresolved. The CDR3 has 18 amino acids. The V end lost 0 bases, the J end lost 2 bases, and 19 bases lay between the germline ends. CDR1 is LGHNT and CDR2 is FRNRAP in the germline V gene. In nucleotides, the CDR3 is TGTGCTAGTGGTTTGGTGGTCCAGAGGCGTGAGGGCAACTATGGCTACACCTTC. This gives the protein CASGLVVQRREGNYGYTF.

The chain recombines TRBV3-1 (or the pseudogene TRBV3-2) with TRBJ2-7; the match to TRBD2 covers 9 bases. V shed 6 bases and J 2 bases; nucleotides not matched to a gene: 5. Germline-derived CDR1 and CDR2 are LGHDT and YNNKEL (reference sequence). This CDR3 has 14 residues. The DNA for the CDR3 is TGTGCCAGCAGACCTAGCGGGGAGACCTACGAGCAGTACTTC. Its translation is CASRPSGETYEQYF.

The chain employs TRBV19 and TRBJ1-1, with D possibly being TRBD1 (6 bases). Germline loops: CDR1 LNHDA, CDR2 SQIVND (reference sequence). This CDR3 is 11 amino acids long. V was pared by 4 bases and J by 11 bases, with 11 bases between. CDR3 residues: CASSRDIAAFF. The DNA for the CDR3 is TGTGCCAGTAGTAGGGACATCGCCGCTTTCTTT.

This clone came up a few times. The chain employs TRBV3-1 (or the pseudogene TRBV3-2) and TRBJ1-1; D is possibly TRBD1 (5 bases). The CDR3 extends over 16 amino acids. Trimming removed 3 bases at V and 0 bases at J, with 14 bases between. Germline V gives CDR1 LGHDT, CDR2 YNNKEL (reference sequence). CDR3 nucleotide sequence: TGTGCCAGCAGCCACCTCCGGACACGGATGAACACTGAAGCTTTCTTT. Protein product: CASSHLRTRMNTEAFF.

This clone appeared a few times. As DNA, the CDR3 is TGTGCCAGCAGCTTAGGGGGCCCCTACAATGAGCAGTTCTTC. Translating it yields CASSLGGPYNEQFF. The chain recombines TRBV7-2 with TRBJ2-1; D is perhaps TRBD1 (5 bases). This CDR3 comprises 14 residues. The germline V and J ends were trimmed by 1 base and 2 bases, with 6 bases remaining between them. Germline CDR1 reads SGHTA; CDR2 reads FQGNSA.

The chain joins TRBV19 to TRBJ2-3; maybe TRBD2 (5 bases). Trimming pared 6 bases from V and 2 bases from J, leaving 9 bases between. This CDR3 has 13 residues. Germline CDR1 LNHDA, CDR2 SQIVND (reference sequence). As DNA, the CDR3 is TGTGCCAGTAGGAGCGGAAACACAGATACGCAGTATTTT. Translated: CASRSGNTDTQYF.

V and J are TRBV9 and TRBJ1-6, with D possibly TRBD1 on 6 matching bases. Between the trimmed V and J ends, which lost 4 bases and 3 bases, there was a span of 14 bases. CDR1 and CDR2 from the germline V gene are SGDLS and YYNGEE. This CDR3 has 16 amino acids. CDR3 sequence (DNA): TGTGCCAGCAGCCCTTCAGGGGCGAGCTATAATTCACCCCTCCACTTT. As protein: CASSPSGASYNSPLHF.

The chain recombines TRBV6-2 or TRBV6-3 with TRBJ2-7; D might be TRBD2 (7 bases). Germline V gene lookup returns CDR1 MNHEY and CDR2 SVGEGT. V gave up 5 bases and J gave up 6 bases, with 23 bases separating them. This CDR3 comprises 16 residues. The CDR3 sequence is CASSNLRGGLWGEQYF. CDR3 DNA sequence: TGTGCCAGCAGTAACCTCAGGGGAGGGCTTTGGGGCGAGCAGTACTTC.

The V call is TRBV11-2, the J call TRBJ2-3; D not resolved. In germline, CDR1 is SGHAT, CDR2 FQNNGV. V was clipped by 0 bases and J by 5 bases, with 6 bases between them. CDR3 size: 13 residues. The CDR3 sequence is CASSLDRGDTQYF. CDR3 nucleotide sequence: TGTGCCAGCAGCTTAGATCGCGGAGATACGCAGTATTTT.

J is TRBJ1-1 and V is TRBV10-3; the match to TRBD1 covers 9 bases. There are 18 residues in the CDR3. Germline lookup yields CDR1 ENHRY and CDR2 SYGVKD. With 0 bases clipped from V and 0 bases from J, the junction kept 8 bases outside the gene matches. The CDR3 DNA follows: TGTGCCATCAGTGAGTCGACAGGACAGGGGATGGTGAACACTGAAGCTTTCTTT. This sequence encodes CAISESTGQGMVNTEAFF.

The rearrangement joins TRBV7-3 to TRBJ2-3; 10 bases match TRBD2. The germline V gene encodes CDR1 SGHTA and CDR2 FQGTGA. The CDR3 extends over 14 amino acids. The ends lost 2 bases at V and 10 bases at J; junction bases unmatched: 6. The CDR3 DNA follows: TGTGCCAGCAGCTTATTAGCGGGGGGAGACGCGCAGTATTTT. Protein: CASSLLAGGDAQYF. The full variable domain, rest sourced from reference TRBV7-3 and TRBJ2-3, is GAGVSQTPSNKVTEKGKYVELRCDPISGHTALYWYRQSLGQGPEFLIYFQGTGAADDSGLPNDRFFAVRPEGSVSTLKIQRTERGDSAVYLCASSLLAGGDAQYFGPGTRLTVL.